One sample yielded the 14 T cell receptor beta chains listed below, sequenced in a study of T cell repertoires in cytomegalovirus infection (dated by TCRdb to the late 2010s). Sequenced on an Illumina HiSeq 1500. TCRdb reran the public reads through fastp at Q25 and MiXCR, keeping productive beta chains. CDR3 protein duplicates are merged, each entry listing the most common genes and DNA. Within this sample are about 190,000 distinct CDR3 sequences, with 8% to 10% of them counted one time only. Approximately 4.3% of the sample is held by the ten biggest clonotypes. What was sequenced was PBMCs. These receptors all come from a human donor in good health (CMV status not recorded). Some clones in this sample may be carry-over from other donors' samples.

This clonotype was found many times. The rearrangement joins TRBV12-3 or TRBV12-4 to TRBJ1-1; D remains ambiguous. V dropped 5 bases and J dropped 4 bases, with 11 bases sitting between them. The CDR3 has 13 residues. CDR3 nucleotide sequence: TGTGCCAGCAGTGCCCTCGGCGGCACTGAAGCTTTCTTT. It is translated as CASSALGGTEAFF.

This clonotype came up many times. The CDR3 coding sequence is TGTGCCAGCAGCTTAGGGTCGCGGGTTCTCGCTGAAGCTTTCTTT. It is translated as CASSLGSRVLAEAFF. The chain has TRBV11-2 and TRBJ1-1; D not resolved. The germline V gene has CDR1 SGHAT and CDR2 FQNNGV. The V end lost 1 base, the J end lost 6 bases, and 15 bases lay between the germline ends. The CDR3 has 15 residues.

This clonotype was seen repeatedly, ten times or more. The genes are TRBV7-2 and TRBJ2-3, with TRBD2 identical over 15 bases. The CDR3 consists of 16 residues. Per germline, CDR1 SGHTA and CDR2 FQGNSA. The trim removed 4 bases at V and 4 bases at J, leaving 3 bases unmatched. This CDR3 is CASSSRTSGGADTQYF. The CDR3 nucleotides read TGTGCCAGCAGCTCAAGGACTAGCGGGGGGGCAGATACGCAGTATTTT.

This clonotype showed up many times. CDR3 in amino acids: CASSEGQGRIQPQHF. CDR3 sequence (DNA): TGTGCCAGCAGTGAGGGACAGGGACGCATTCAGCCCCAGCATTTT. V and J are TRBV6-1 and TRBJ1-5; 9 bases map to TRBD1. This CDR3 region has 15 residues. Germline values: CDR1 MNHNS, CDR2 SASEGT. Trimming took 3 bases from V and 6 from J; bases not matched to a gene: 6.

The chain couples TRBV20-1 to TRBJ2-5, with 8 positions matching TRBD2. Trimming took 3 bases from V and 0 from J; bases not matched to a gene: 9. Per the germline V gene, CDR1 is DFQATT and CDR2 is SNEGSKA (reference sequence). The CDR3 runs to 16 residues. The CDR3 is CSARVGNSGNQETQYF. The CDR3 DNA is TGCAGTGCTAGGGTAGGGAATAGCGGGAACCAAGAGACCCAGTACTTC.

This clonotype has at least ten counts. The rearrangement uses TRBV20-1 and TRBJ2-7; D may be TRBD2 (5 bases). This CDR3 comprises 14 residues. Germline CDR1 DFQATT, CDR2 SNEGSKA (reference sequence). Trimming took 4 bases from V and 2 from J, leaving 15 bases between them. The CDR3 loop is CSANPSGSAYEQYF. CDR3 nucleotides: TGCAGTGCTAATCCCTCGGGGTCTGCCTACGAGCAGTACTTC.

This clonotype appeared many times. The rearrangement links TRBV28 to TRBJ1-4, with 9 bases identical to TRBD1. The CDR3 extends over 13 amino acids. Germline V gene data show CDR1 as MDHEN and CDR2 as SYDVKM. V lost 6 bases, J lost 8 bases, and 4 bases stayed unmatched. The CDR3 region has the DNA TGTGCCAGCAGGGGACAGGGTTGGGAAAAACTGTTTTTT. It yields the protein CASRGQGWEKLFF.

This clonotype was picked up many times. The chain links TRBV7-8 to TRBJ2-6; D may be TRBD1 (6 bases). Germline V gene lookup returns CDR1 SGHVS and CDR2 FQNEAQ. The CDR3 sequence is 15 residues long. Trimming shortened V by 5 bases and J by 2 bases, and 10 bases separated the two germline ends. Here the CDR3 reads CASSLAGAGANVLTF. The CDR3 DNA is TGTGCCAGCAGCCTCGCAGGGGCTGGGGCCAACGTCCTGACTTTC.

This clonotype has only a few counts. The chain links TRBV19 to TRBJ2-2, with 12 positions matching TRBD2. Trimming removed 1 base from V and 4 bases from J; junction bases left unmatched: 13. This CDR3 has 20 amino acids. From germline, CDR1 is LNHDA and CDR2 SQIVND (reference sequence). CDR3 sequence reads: CASSIGLGLAGGPVTGELFF. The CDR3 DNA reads TGTGCCAGTAGTATAGGCCTCGGGCTAGCGGGGGGGCCCGTCACCGGGGAGCTGTTTTTT.

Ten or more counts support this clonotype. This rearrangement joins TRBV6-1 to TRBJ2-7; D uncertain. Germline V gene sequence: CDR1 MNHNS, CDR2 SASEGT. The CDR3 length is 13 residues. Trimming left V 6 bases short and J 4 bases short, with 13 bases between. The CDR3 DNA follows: TGTGCCAGCAGACCCCCCGGTGAATACGAGCAGTACTTC. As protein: CASRPPGEYEQYF.

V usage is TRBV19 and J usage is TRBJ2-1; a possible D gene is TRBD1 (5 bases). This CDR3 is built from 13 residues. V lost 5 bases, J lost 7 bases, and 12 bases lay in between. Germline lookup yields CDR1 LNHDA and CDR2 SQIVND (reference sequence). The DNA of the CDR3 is TGTGCCAGTAGTCCAGGGTTGTGGAATGAGCAGTTCTTC. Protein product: CASSPGLWNEQFF.

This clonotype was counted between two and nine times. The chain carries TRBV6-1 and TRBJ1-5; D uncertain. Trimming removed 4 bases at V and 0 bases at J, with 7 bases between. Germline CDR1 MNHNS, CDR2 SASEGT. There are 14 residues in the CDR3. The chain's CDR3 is CASSATVSNQPQHF. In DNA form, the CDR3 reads TGTGCCAGCAGTGCGACGGTTAGCAATCAGCCCCAGCATTTT.

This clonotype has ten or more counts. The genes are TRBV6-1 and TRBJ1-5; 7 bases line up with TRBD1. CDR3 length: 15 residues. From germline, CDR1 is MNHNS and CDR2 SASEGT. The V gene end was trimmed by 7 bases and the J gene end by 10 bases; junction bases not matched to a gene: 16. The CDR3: CASTNPGQPKEPQHF. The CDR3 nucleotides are TGTGCCAGCACTAACCCGGGACAGCCTAAGGAACCCCAGCATTTT.

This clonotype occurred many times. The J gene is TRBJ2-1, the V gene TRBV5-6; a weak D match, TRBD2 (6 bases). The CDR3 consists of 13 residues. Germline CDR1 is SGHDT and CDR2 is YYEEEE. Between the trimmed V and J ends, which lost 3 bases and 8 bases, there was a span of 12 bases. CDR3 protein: CASSWRPGDEQFF. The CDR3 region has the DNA TGTGCCAGCAGCTGGAGGCCGGGGGATGAGCAGTTCTTC.